This T cell receptor beta chain came from a study of cytomegalovirus exposure and HLA in healthy donors. At the level of the study: Samples from HLA-typed donors yielded approximately 80 million unique TCRs in an early data release. Genetic ancestry analysis placed 81% of the 398 donors that were genotyped in the Caucasian-associated cluster. Study observations and caveats: In a later analysis, V- and J-gene trimming of beta chains associated with a DCLRE1C missense variant, replicated independently.

The CDR3 covers 12 residues. Germline V gene lookup returns CDR1 MNHNS and CDR2 SASEGT. V was cut by 3 bases and J by 2 bases, with 4 bases left in between. About this clone itself: The target antigen is unknown.

Donors consisted of healthy bone marrow donors. PCR amplification relied on 60 Vbeta primers (plus 13 Jbeta primers). Profiled with immunoSEQ multiplex PCR; TCRdb holds only in-frame clones, not every one. In the table there are about 130,000 clones, 70% to 90% of which are singletons. Sequencing was carried out using PBMCs. The TCR originated in a boy younger than 18 in good health and CMV-seronegative. V usage is TRBV6-1 and J usage is TRBJ1-2; D is unclear. The CDR3: CASSERNYGYTF. DNA for the CDR3: TGTGCCAGCAGTGAGCGGAACTATGGCTACACCTTC.